The following is a T cell receptor beta chain sequence with its context. As to treatment: oral pan-JAK inhibitor, 5-10 mg twice daily. PBMC-derived CD4+ and CD8+ T cells were sorted. This sample was included in a study of CD8+ T cells in alopecia areata. Extracted RNA was reverse transcribed, and the resulting cDNA served as sequencing template. The table came from immunoSEQ multiplex PCR; TCRdb's copy has only in-frame clones and leaves some out. The repertoire consists of approximately 90,000 clones, with about three quarters occurring once and the leading ten covering approximately 15%. This sequence originates from a human donor with alopecia areata. The sample consisted of CD8+ T cells sorted from blood, taken around week 44, from a patient treated with tofacitinib.

CDR3 amino acids: CASRPGGSDTQYF. CDR3 nucleotide sequence: TGTGCCAGCAGACCCGGGGGGTCGGATACGCAGTATTTT. This sequence joins TRBV13 and TRBJ2-3; 7 bases map to TRBD2. V shed 6 bases, J shed 6 bases, and the junction held 6 bases outside the gene matches. The CDR3 loop spans 13 amino acids. Germline V lookup: CDR1 PRHDT, CDR2 FYEKMQ (reference sequence).